Listed below are T cell receptor beta chains from one sample, sequenced in a study of blood T cell repertoires in COVID-19. Method: immunoSEQ multiplex PCR; TCRdb's copy keeps in-frame clones and lacks some. The data contain over 150,000 clones, around 80% of them singletons. What was sequenced was PBMCs or T cells enriched from blood (not recorded which). The receptors were sampled from a woman between 65 and 79 years old in a cohort exposed to, infected with or recovered from COVID-19 (not recorded which). CDR3s include the opening cysteine and the closing phenylalanine or tryptophan. D genes are given only for firm matches. Only part of the rows carry a size: once, few, many, or a class if the clone is expanded.

cdr3_aa	cdr3_nt	clone_size	d_call	v_call	j_call
CASSRQGQENTGELFF	TGTGCCAGCAGTCGCCAGGGACAGGAGAACACCGGGGAGCTGTTTTTT	NA	TRBD1	TRBV25-1	TRBJ2-2
CASSIVAGGEGYEQYF	TGTGCCAGCAGTATTGTAGCGGGAGGGGAGGGCTACGAGCAGTACTTC	NA	TRBD2	TRBV27	TRBJ2-7
CATSDPRLAGETQYF	TGTGCCACCAGTGACCCGAGACTAGCGGGAGAGACCCAGTACTTC	NA	TRBD2	TRBV24-1	TRBJ2-5
CASSFESEEREEPITDTQYF	TGTGCCAGCAGCTTTGAGTCGGAGGAGCGGGAGGAACCAATCACAGATACGCAGTATTTT	NA	NA	TRBV12-1	TRBJ2-3
CAVKGVTEAFF	TGTGCCGTCAAGGGGGTGACTGAAGCTTTCTTT	NA	NA	TRBV28	TRBJ1-1
CASSLEVGWLLRSTDTQYF	TGTGCCAGCAGCTTAGAAGTGGGCTGGCTCCTCAGGAGCACAGATACGCAGTATTTT	NA	NA	TRBV7-9	TRBJ2-3
CASSRAGGREETQYF	TGTGCCAGCAGTAGGGCAGGGGGTCGGGAAGAGACCCAGTACTTC	NA	TRBD1	TRBV6-5	TRBJ2-5
CASSFGSTEAFF	TGTGCCAGCAGCTTCGGGAGCACTGAAGCTTTCTTT	NA	NA	TRBV5-5	TRBJ1-1
CASSLRTGAGEQYF	TGTGCCAGCAGCCTAAGGACAGGGGCTGGGGAGCAGTACTTC	NA	TRBD1	TRBV3-1/TRBV3-2	TRBJ2-7
CASSTRRGGVRQPQHF	TGTGCCAGCAGTACACGAAGGGGAGGGGTGAGGCAGCCCCAGCATTTT	NA	NA	TRBV28	TRBJ1-5
CASSLGAGGPNEQFF	TGCGCCAGCAGCTTGGGAGCGGGAGGGCCCAATGAGCAGTTCTTC	NA	TRBD2	TRBV5-1	TRBJ2-1
CASSHIVRGRAFYEQYF	TGTGCCAGCAGCCATATTGTCCGCGGGAGGGCTTTCTACGAGCAGTACTTC	NA	TRBD2	TRBV11-2	TRBJ2-7
CASSTGSGGEQFF	TGTGCCAGCAGCACGGGTAGCGGAGGTGAGCAGTTCTTC	few	NA	TRBV7-3	TRBJ2-1
CASSVGWGRAYGYTF	TGTGCCAGCAGCGTGGGTTGGGGCAGGGCCTATGGCTACACCTTC	NA	NA	TRBV5-8	TRBJ1-2
CASSWLAGGYEQYF	TGTGCCAGCAGTTGGCTAGCGGGAGGATACGAGCAGTACTTC	NA	TRBD2	TRBV6-2/TRBV6-3	TRBJ2-7
CASSPAEGETQYF	TGTGCCAGCTCACCGGCCGAGGGTGAGACCCAGTACTTC	NA	NA	TRBV18	TRBJ2-5
CASNTDRVIRETQYF	TGTGCCAGCAACACAGACAGGGTGATAAGGGAGACCCAGTACTTC	NA	TRBD1	TRBV2	TRBJ2-5
CASSPTGGRDGYTF	TGTGCCAGCAGCCCGACAGGGGGCAGGGATGGCTACACCTTC	NA	TRBD1	TRBV4-2	TRBJ1-2
CASSPLNYGYTF	TGCGCCAGCAGCCCCCTTAACTATGGCTACACCTTC	NA	NA	TRBV5-1	TRBJ1-2
CASSFSGREPHEQYF	TGTGCCAGCAGCTTCTCGGGGCGGGAGCCCCACGAGCAGTACTTC	NA	TRBD2	TRBV5-6	TRBJ2-7
CASSLTPFPGTGELFF	TGTGCCAGCAGCTTAACGCCGTTTCCAGGGACCGGGGAGCTGTTTTTT	few	NA	TRBV7-3	TRBJ2-2
CASSLNGGSGTDTQYF	TGTGCCAGCAGCTTAAATGGTGGGAGTGGAACAGATACGCAGTATTTT	NA	NA	TRBV7-3	TRBJ2-3
CASSLTGQSGNTIYF	TGTGCCAGCAGCTTAACGGGACAGTCCGGCAACACCATATATTTT	NA	TRBD1	TRBV7-2	TRBJ1-3
CASSPGDRNQPQHF	TGTGCCAGCAGCCCTGGTGACAGAAATCAGCCCCAGCATTTT	NA	NA	TRBV7-9	TRBJ1-5
CASSLGDSYEQYF	TGTGCCAGCAGCTTAGGCGACAGCTACGAGCAGTACTTC	NA	NA	TRBV11-2	TRBJ2-7
CASSSGHGELFF	TGTGCCAGCAGTTCGGGTCACGGGGAGCTGTTTTTT	NA	NA	TRBV12-3/TRBV12-4	TRBJ2-2
CASSSQAGGLNEQFF	TGTGCCAGCAGCTCTCAAGCGGGAGGGTTGAATGAGCAGTTCTTC	NA	TRBD2	TRBV11-3	TRBJ2-1
CASSDGAEAFF	TGTGCCAGCAGCGACGGAGCTGAAGCTTTCTTT	few	NA	TRBV7-3	TRBJ1-1
CASSQDKTVRGSTEAFF	TGCGCCAGCAGCCAAGATAAGACAGTGAGAGGTAGCACTGAAGCTTTCTTT	NA	NA	TRBV4-1	TRBJ1-1
CAISEKDRTNTEAFF	TGTGCCATCAGTGAGAAGGACAGGACCAACACTGAAGCTTTCTTT	NA	TRBD1	TRBV10-3	TRBJ1-1
CASGQGPGELSSYNEQFF	TGTGCCAGCGGACAGGGGCCTGGGGAATTAAGCTCCTACAATGAGCAGTTCTTC	NA	TRBD1	TRBV27	TRBJ2-1
CASRRDTRETQYF	TGTGCCAGCAGACGGGACACACGAGAGACCCAGTACTTC	NA	NA	TRBV2	TRBJ2-5
CASSIVGGAGEQYF	TGTGCCAGTAGTATAGTTGGTGGGGCAGGAGAGCAGTACTTC	few	NA	TRBV19	TRBJ2-7
CASSPIGTGEDSGANVLTF	TGTGCCAGCTCACCAATCGGGACAGGGGAGGACTCTGGGGCCAACGTCCTGACTTTC	once	TRBD1	TRBV18	TRBJ2-6
CASGDRGWDTIYF	TGTGCCAGTGGGGACAGGGGCTGGGACACCATATATTTT	few	TRBD1	TRBV19	TRBJ1-3